These 23 T cell receptor beta chains were sequenced from one sample in a study of blood T cells in healthy people across ages. A sample-barcoded 5' primer and a J-beta primer mix were used in a second PCR of roughly 7 to 11 cycles. TCRdb recomputed calls from the 5' RACE reads with MiXCR, one row per CDR3 protein. The data hold about 800,000 distinct CDR3 sequences, with 58% observed a single time. Sequencing used blood. All receptors derive from a man aged 30 to 39 in good health.

This clonotype was counted between two and nine times. This sequence joins TRBV7-9 and TRBJ2-1; D might be TRBD1 (6 bases). This CDR3 spans 16 amino acids. Germline values: CDR1 SEHNR, CDR2 FQNEAQ (reference sequence). V shed 7 bases and J shed 6 bases, with 22 bases lying between them. Here the CDR3 reads CASNTPTGGQINEQFF. In DNA, the CDR3 is TGTGCCAGCAACACCCCCACCGGCGGACAGATCAATGAGCAGTTCTTC. The full variable domain, rest sourced from reference TRBV7-9 and TRBJ2-1, is DTGVSQNPRHKITKRGQNVTFRCDPISEHNRLYWYRQTLGQGPEFLTYFQNEAQLEKSRLLSDRFSAERPKGSFSTLEIQRTEQGDSAMYLCASNTPTGGQINEQFFGPGTRLTVL.

This clonotype occurred a few times. V usage is TRBV20-1 and J usage is TRBJ1-2; a weak D match, TRBD1 (5 bases). Germline V gene lookup returns CDR1 DFQATT and CDR2 SNEGSKA (reference sequence). Deletions cut 3 bases from V and 6 bases from J, with 8 bases between. This CDR3 is 11 amino acids long. CDR3 nucleotides: TGCAGTGCTAGGGAGGGGAATGGCTACACCTTC. Translated, it gives CSAREGNGYTF.

The gene calls are TRBV15 and TRBJ2-7, with 8 bases that match TRBD1. With 0 bases clipped from V and 3 bases from J, the junction kept 4 bases outside the gene matches. The CDR3 extends over 15 amino acids. Germline values: CDR1 LNHNV, CDR2 YYDKDF (reference sequence). The CDR3 protein is CATSRDRTGFYEQYF. CDR3 nucleotides: TGTGCCACCAGCAGAGATCGGACAGGGTTCTACGAGCAGTACTTC.

The genes are TRBV20-1 and TRBJ1-5; D may be TRBD1 (6 bases). Germline lookup yields CDR1 DFQATT and CDR2 SNEGSKA (reference sequence). The CDR3 contains 15 residues. Trimming cost V 5 bases and J 4 bases, with 18 bases left between them. The DNA for the CDR3 is TGCAGTGCTCAGGACAGAGGCGGTTGGAATCAGCCCCAGCATTTT. Translated: CSAQDRGGWNQPQHF.

There are many counts of this clonotype. The CDR3 region has the DNA TGTGCCAGCAGCCCGCTAGCGGGAGTAACCGAGCAGTACTTC. Encoded protein: CASSPLAGVTEQYF. This sequence joins TRBV11-2 and TRBJ2-7, with 10 bases fitting TRBD2. The V gene end was trimmed by 5 bases and the J gene end by 6 bases; junction bases not matched to a gene: 7. CDR3 length equals 14 residues. In germline, CDR1 is SGHAT, CDR2 FQNNGV.

This clonotype turned up a few times. The chain combines TRBV27 with TRBJ2-7; the D gene could be TRBD1 or TRBD2 (5 bases each). The CDR3 loop spans 16 amino acids. Germline V CDR1 and CDR2: MNHEY, SMNVEV (reference sequence). Trimming took off 0 bases at V and 2 bases at J, with 14 bases between the two ends. Here the CDR3 reads CASSLSSGDQAYEQYF. As DNA, the CDR3 is TGTGCCAGCAGTTTATCGTCCGGGGACCAGGCCTACGAGCAGTACTTC.

The chain recombines TRBV18 with TRBJ2-7; a weak D match, TRBD2 (6 bases). Trimming removed 6 bases from V and 0 bases from J, with 12 bases in between. Germline V lookup: CDR1 KGHSH, CDR2 LQKENI. The CDR3 is made up of 14 amino acids. CDR3 region: CASSSGLFSYEQYF. Written as DNA, the CDR3 is TGTGCCAGCTCTTCGGGACTCTTCTCCTACGAGCAGTACTTC.

The chain recombines TRBV28 with TRBJ1-5; D not resolved. The ends were cut back, 3 bases at V and 2 bases at J, with 11 bases in the middle. The CDR3 length is 15 residues. CDR1 and CDR2 from the germline V gene are MDHEN and SYDVKM. The CDR3 sequence is CASSFPDRGNQPQHF. As DNA, the CDR3 is TGTGCCAGCAGTTTCCCAGATCGGGGCAATCAGCCCCAGCATTTT.

The rearrangement uses TRBV7-2 and TRBJ1-2; D is uncertain. CDR1 and CDR2 (germline): SGHTA, FQGNSA. The CDR3 runs to 15 residues. Trimming cost V 0 bases and J 0 bases, with 8 bases left between them. Here the CDR3 DNA reads TGTGCCAGCAGCTTAGCGAAGGAAGCTAACTATGGCTACACCTTC. Translated: CASSLAKEANYGYTF.

The rearrangement joins TRBV5-6 to TRBJ2-5; TRBD2 might be the D (6 bases). The J call may not be correct, given that the DNA end is closer to TRBJ2-7. Germline V CDR1 and CDR2: SGHDT, YYEEEE. The CDR3 runs to 15 residues. The CDR3 nucleotides are TGTGCCAGCAGCTTGGGACTCTCAGGACTACGCGAGCAGTACTTC. Translating it yields CASSLGLSGLREQYF.

V and J are TRBV4-3 and TRBJ2-7, with 7 bases identical to TRBD1. Trimming removed 2 bases from V and 4 bases from J; junction bases left unmatched: 2. Germline loops: CDR1 LGHNA, CDR2 YSLEER. The CDR3 is made up of 13 amino acids. CDR3 protein: CASSQNRGYEQYF. The CDR3 nucleotides read TGCGCCAGCAGCCAAAACAGGGGATACGAGCAGTACTTC.

In this sample, this clonotype turned up once. The rearrangement links TRBV7-2 to TRBJ2-7; no definite D call. This CDR3 has 16 amino acids. Trimming removed 5 bases from V and 2 bases from J, with 19 bases in between. Germline V CDR1 and CDR2: SGHTA, FQGNSA. The CDR3 DNA follows: TGTGCCAGCAGCCCGAGGAGCTGGGAAACGACCTACGAGCAGTACTTC. Protein sequence: CASSPRSWETTYEQYF.

This chain uses TRBV10-3 with TRBJ1-2, with TRBD1 matching over 7 bases. J gave up 4 bases and V 0 bases, and 5 bases lay outside the gene matches. CDR3 length equals 15 residues. Germline CDR1 is ENHRY and CDR2 is SYGVKD. CDR3 in amino acids: CAISESQGDSYGYTF. For the CDR3, the DNA is TGTGCCATCAGTGAGTCTCAGGGGGACTCCTATGGCTACACCTTC.

This clonotype was found a few times. The rearrangement links TRBV5-1 to TRBJ2-7; no definite D call. The CDR3 consists of 12 residues. Trimming took 1 base from V and 6 from J, leaving 8 bases between them. Germline V gene data show CDR1 as SGHRS and CDR2 as YFSETQ. The CDR3 reads CASSLKGLEQYF. The CDR3 nucleotides are TGCGCCAGCAGCTTGAAGGGTCTCGAGCAGTACTTC.

The chain joins TRBV6-1 to TRBJ1-2; TRBD1 might be the D (5 bases). The CDR3 runs to 15 residues. V was trimmed by 2 bases and J by 4 bases, leaving 14 bases between them. Germline V gene sequence: CDR1 MNHNS, CDR2 SASEGT. Here the CDR3 reads CASSEQGNGIYGYTF. CDR3 in DNA: TGTGCCAGCAGTGAACAGGGTAATGGGATCTATGGCTACACCTTC.

The V and J genes are TRBV9 and TRBJ2-5; TRBD2 matches 10 bases. The J call may be in error: the DNA end matches TRBJ2-7 better. The CDR3 is 16 amino acids. The germline V gene encodes CDR1 SGDLS and CDR2 YYNGEE. CDR3 sequence reads: CASSVDPLAGASEQYF. The CDR3 nucleotides are TGTGCCAGCAGCGTAGACCCTCTAGCGGGAGCTTCCGAGCAGTACTTC.

This clonotype was recorded a few times. The chain employs TRBV20-1 and TRBJ2-1, with D possibly being TRBD1 (5 bases). This CDR3 contains 14 residues. V lost 4 bases, J lost 6 bases, and 16 bases lay in between. Germline-derived CDR1 and CDR2 are DFQATT and SNEGSKA (reference sequence). The CDR3 spells CSANQGRGINEQFF. The CDR3 DNA follows: TGCAGTGCTAATCAGGGAAGAGGTATCAATGAGCAGTTCTTC.

CDR3 sequence: CATTETGTTDTQYF. The CDR3 coding sequence is TGTGCCACCACGGAGACAGGAACCACAGATACGCAGTATTTT. J is TRBJ2-3 and V is TRBV24-1, with D perhaps TRBD1 (6 bases). Germline V gene sequence: CDR1 KGHDR, CDR2 SFDVKD. V was clipped by 8 bases and J by 2 bases, with 13 bases between them. CDR3 size: 14 residues.

This clonotype showed up just a few times. This chain links TRBV7-2 with TRBJ2-1; TRBD2 agrees at 11 bases. V trimming: 6 bases; J trimming: 2 bases; junction bases outside the gene matches: 9. This CDR3 region has 17 residues. Germline V gene lookup returns CDR1 SGHTA and CDR2 FQGNSA. This chain's CDR3 is CASSWPLAGGPYNEQFF. The DNA for the CDR3 is TGTGCCAGCAGTTGGCCGTTAGCGGGAGGGCCCTACAATGAGCAGTTCTTC.

On this clonotype: One junction end disagrees with the germline gene, perhaps due to a read error. The V gene is TRBV12-3 or TRBV12-4, the J gene TRBJ2-3; 9 nucleotides agree with TRBD2. This CDR3 region has 14 residues. The CDR3 DNA reads as TGTGCCAGCAGTGGCGGGGGGGGAGGAGATATGCAGTATTTT. It is translated as CASSGGGGGDMQYF.

The gene calls are TRBV21-1 and TRBJ2-5. The end of the DNA fits TRBJ2-7 better, so the J call may be wrong. TRBV21-1 is flagged as a pseudogene. This CDR3 region has 12 residues. CDR3 DNA: TGTGCCAGCAGCAAAGTCGACCACGAGCAGTACTTC. Translated, it gives CASSKVDHEQYF.

The genes are TRBV4-1 and TRBJ2-4; D could derive from TRBD1 or TRBD2 (6 bases each). The J call is uncertain, as TRBJ2-7 better fits the DNA end. This CDR3 contains 14 residues. CDR1 and CDR2 from the germline V gene are MGHRA and YSYEKL. The CDR3 reads CASRNLQGGDEQYF. CDR3 sequence (DNA): TGCGCCAGCAGAAACCTACAGGGAGGCGACGAGCAGTACTTC.

The gene calls are TRBV7-8 and TRBJ2-3; no definite D call. Trimming cost V 5 bases and J 2 bases, with 11 bases left between them. The CDR3 length is 14 residues. The germline gives CDR1 SGHVS, CDR2 FQNEAQ. The CDR3: CASSPRVLTDTQYF. CDR3 bases: TGTGCCAGCAGCCCCCGTGTCCTCACAGATACGCAGTATTTT.